This T cell receptor beta chain was profiled in a study of blood T cell repertoires in COVID-19. Study information: The study drew acute and convalescent COVID-19 samples from the United States, Italy and Spain. In each case, the material was cDNA or gDNA derived from T cells, B-cell-depleted T cells, or PBMCs.

Authors' processing steps: Reference gene primer amplification yielded estimated nucleated cell counts. Measured with immunoSEQ multiplex PCR; TCRdb has only the in-frame clones, and not every one. V, J and clone size derive from that table, while D and trimming were established from the DNA sequence. The sample yields some 290,000 clones, 90% seen once. Seattle enrolled patients during active infection and tracked them longitudinally. CDR1 is LGHDT, CDR2 YNNKEL, per germline (reference sequence). The ends were cut back, 4 bases at V and 6 bases at J, with 10 bases in the middle. This CDR3 has 14 residues.

The TCR comes from a woman in her thirties with COVID-19, enrolled during active disease. Sequenced material: peripheral blood. This chain uses TRBV3-1 (or the pseudogene TRBV3-2) with TRBJ1-6, with D tentatively TRBD1 (6 bases). The CDR3 DNA reads as TGTGCCAGCAGCCGGGGGACACCTAATTCACCCCTCCACTTT. It codes for CASSRGTPNSPLHF.